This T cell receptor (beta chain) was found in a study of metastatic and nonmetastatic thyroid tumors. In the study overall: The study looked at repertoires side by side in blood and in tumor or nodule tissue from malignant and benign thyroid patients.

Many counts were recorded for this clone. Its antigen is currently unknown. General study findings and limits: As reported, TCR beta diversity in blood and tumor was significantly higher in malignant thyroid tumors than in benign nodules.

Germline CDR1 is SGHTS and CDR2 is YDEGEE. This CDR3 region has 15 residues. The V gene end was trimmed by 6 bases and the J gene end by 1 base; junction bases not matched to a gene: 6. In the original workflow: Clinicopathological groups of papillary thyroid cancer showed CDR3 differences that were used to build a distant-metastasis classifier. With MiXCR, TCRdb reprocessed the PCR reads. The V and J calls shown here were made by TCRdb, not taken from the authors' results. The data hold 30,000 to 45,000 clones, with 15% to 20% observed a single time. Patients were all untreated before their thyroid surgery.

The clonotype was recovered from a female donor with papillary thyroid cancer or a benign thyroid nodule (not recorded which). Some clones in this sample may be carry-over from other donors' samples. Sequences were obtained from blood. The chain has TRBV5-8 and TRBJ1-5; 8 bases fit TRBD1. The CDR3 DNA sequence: TGTGCCAGCACGCCCAGGGGGCTGAGCAATCAGCCCCAGCATTTT. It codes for CASTPRGLSNQPQHF.